Each of the 2 T cell receptor beta chains below was sequenced from the same sample in a study of identifying expanded T cells in peripheral blood. Profiled with immunoSEQ multiplex PCR; TCRdb holds only in-frame clones, not every one. The table has 55,000 to 75,000 clones, around 87% seen once. Sequencing was done on a sample of blood. These receptors all come from a person between 18 and 75 years old in good health.

Note on this clone: Other DNA sequences in this sample translate to the same CDR3. The chain is built from TRBV6-4 and TRBJ2-2; tentatively, D is TRBD1 (5 bases). Germline-derived CDR1 and CDR2 are MRHNA and SNTAGT. V shed 4 bases and J shed 2 bases, with 5 bases lying between them. The CDR3 runs to 13 residues. CDR3 sequence: CASSGTNTGELFF. CDR3 nucleotides: TGTGCCAGCAGTGGGACAAACACCGGGGAGCTGTTTTTT.

This clone was recorded once. V is TRBV7-2 and J is TRBJ2-1; D is perhaps TRBD2 (5 bases). CDR1 and CDR2 (germline): SGHTA, FQGNSA. Trimming took off 5 bases at V and 4 bases at J, with 15 bases between the two ends. This CDR3 contains 15 residues. CDR3 loop: CASSPLADIYNEQFF. In nucleotides, the CDR3 is TGTGCCAGCAGCCCTCTAGCCGACATTTACAATGAGCAGTTCTTC.